The 13 T cell receptor beta chains presented below share a single source sample, sequenced in a study of cytomegalovirus exposure and HLA in healthy donors. Primers: 60 Vbeta forward and 13 Jbeta reverse. The repertoire was sequenced with immunoSEQ multiplex PCR; TCRdb's copy has only in-frame clones and lacks some. Of around 130,000 clones in the sample, approximately 85% were seen once. Sequencing input: PBMCs. Every receptor here comes from a male donor in good health and CMV-seropositive.

The chain is built from TRBV18 and TRBJ1-1; TRBD1 agrees at 8 bases. This CDR3 is 15 amino acids long. V was clipped by 2 bases and J by 2 bases; unmatched bases: 4. CDR1 is KGHSH and CDR2 is LQKENI in the germline V gene. The CDR3 protein is CASSPGAGGNTEAFF. In DNA form, the CDR3 reads TGTGCCAGCTCACCAGGGGCAGGGGGCAACACTGAAGCTTTCTTT.

V is TRBV7-2 and J is TRBJ1-1; no firm D call. The CDR3 contains 14 residues. The germline gives CDR1 SGHTA, CDR2 FQGNSA. Deletions cut 2 bases from V and 1 base from J, with 8 bases between. CDR3 in amino acids: CASSLLPPNTEAFF. CDR3 nucleotides: TGTGCCAGCAGCTTACTACCCCCGAACACTGAAGCTTTCTTT.

The chain employs TRBV9 and TRBJ2-3; 12 bases match TRBD1. Germline trimming cut 0 bases from V and 4 bases from J; bases unmatched to any gene: 9. From germline, CDR1 is SGDLS and CDR2 YYNGEE. This CDR3 region has 18 residues. The CDR3 protein is CASSVGLWGQGAADTQYF. CDR3 sequence (DNA): TGTGCCAGCAGCGTAGGATTGTGGGGACAGGGGGCCGCAGATACGCAGTATTTT.

This clone turned up a few times. The genes are TRBV21-1 and TRBJ2-1; the table's TRBD2 call for D was not verified on the DNA. TRBV21-1 is given as a pseudogene. The length of the CDR3 is 17 residues. This chain's CDR3 is CASSNTFPSGNYNEQFF. The CDR3 DNA follows: TGTGCCAGCAGCAACACCTTCCCTAGCGGGAATTACAATGAGCAGTTCTTC.

The rearrangement joins TRBV28 to TRBJ2-7; tentative D call: TRBD1 (5 bases). The germline V gene encodes CDR1 MDHEN and CDR2 SYDVKM. The CDR3 loop spans 14 amino acids. V lost 3 bases and J 0 bases, leaving 9 bases between the germline ends. CDR3 residues: CASSLVDSSYEQYF. The CDR3 nucleotides are TGTGCCAGCAGTTTGGTCGACAGCTCCTACGAGCAGTACTTC.

The V call is TRBV6-4, the J call TRBJ2-2, with 9 bases aligning to TRBD2. The trim removed 2 bases at V and 2 bases at J, leaving 6 bases unmatched. The CDR3 spans 17 residues. Germline V gene data show CDR1 as MRHNA and CDR2 as SNTAGT. CDR3 in amino acids: CASSDRPREGNTGELFF. The DNA of the CDR3 is TGTGCCAGCAGTGACCGGCCGCGGGAGGGTAACACCGGGGAGCTGTTTTTT.

The rearrangement uses TRBV11-3 and TRBJ2-7; 13 positions agree with TRBD2. Germline-derived CDR1 and CDR2 are SGHNT and YENEEA. V shed 4 bases and J 1 base; nucleotides not matched to a gene: 13. This CDR3 is built from 19 residues. Written as DNA, the CDR3 is TGTGCCAGCAGCTCAGGGGGACTAGCGGGACCTGAGGGATCCTACGAGCAGTACTTC. It codes for CASSSGGLAGPEGSYEQYF.

The chain combines TRBV28 with TRBJ2-5; D is possibly TRBD1 (5 bases). Germline V gene data show CDR1 as MDHEN and CDR2 as SYDVKM. V lost 5 bases and J lost 0, with 16 bases in between. The CDR3 totals 16 residues. The CDR3 nucleotides read TGTGCCAGCAGTGGAGACAGCACAACGCACCAAGAGACCCAGTACTTC. Translating it yields CASSGDSTTHQETQYF.

This chain uses TRBV4-3 with TRBJ2-7, with D possibly matching TRBD2 (8 bases). The CDR3 totals 18 residues. Germline values: CDR1 LGHNA, CDR2 YSLEER. Trimming cost V 0 bases and J 5 bases, with 23 bases left between them. The CDR3: CASSQDFPSGQGVNEQYF. CDR3 nucleotide sequence: TGCGCCAGCAGCCAAGATTTCCCTAGCGGGCAGGGGGTCAACGAGCAGTACTTC.

The chain has TRBV5-1 and TRBJ2-1, with 10 nucleotides matching TRBD1. CDR3 length equals 15 residues. Germline V gene lookup returns CDR1 SGHRS and CDR2 YFSETQ. The J segment lost 2 bases and the V segment lost 4 bases, leaving 3 bases of the junction unmatched. The CDR3 here is CASSPDRGTYNEQFF. Here the CDR3 DNA reads TGCGCCAGCAGCCCGGACAGGGGGACCTACAATGAGCAGTTCTTC.

This chain connects TRBV29-1 to TRBJ2-3; a weak D match, TRBD2 (5 bases). The germline V and J ends were trimmed by 5 bases and 4 bases, with 10 bases remaining between them. In germline, CDR1 is SQVTM, CDR2 ANQGSEA. CDR3 length: 12 amino acids. The CDR3 protein is CSVPVGADTQYF. CDR3 nucleotide sequence: TGCAGCGTTCCCGTGGGAGCAGATACGCAGTATTTT.

The gene calls are TRBV19 and TRBJ2-2; the D gene is possibly TRBD2 (6 bases). Trimming stripped 3 bases from V and 4 bases from J, with 9 bases between. The CDR3 covers 14 residues. CDR1 and CDR2 (germline): LNHDA, SQIVND (reference sequence). CDR3 nucleotide sequence: TGTGCCAGTAGTATCGGGGGAGGCACCGGGGAGCTGTTTTTT. Its protein product is CASSIGGGTGELFF.

The V and J genes are TRBV5-6 and TRBJ1-2; D remains ambiguous. Germline loops: CDR1 SGHDT, CDR2 YYEEEE. Trimming cost V 4 bases and J 0 bases, with 16 bases left between them. The CDR3 totals 16 residues. CDR3 nucleotides: TGTGCCAGCAGCCCGAGTTTGGGCCTTACTAACTATGGCTACACCTTC. Translated, it gives CASSPSLGLTNYGYTF.